This T cell receptor (beta chain) was found in a study of blood T cell repertoires in COVID-19. Across the whole study: Collection of acute and convalescent COVID-19 samples took place in the United States, Italy and Spain.

The CDR3 extends over 13 amino acids. CDR1 and CDR2 from the germline V gene are SNHLY and FYNNEI. The V and J ends lost 4 bases and 0 bases respectively, with 6 bases between them. The table came from immunoSEQ multiplex PCR; TCRdb's copy has only in-frame clones and leaves some out. The sample consists of roughly 210,000 clones, less than 90% of them appearing once. The sample was peripheral blood. The sequence came from an older man with acute or convalescent COVID-19. V usage is TRBV2 and J usage is TRBJ1-1; D is uncertain. Written as DNA, the CDR3 is TGTGCCAGCAGTGGAGAAATGAACACTGAAGCTTTCTTT. This gives the protein CASSGEMNTEAFF.